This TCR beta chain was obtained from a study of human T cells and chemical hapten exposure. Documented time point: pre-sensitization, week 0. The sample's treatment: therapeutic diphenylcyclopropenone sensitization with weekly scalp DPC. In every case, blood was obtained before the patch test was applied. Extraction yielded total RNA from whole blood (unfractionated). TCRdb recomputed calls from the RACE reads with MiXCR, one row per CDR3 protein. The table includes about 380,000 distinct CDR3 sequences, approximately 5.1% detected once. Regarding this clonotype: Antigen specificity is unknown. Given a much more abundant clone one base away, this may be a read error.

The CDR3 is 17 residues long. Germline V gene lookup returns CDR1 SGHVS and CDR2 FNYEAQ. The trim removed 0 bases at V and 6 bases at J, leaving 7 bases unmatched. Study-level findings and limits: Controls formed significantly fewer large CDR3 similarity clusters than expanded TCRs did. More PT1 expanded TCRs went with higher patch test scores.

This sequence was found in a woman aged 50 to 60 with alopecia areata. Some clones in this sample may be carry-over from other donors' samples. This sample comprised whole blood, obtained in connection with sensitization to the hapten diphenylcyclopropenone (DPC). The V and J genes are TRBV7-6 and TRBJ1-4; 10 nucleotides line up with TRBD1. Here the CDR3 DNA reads TGTGCCAGCAGCTTAGCCGGGACAGGGGCAGATGATGAAAAACTGTTTTTT. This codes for CASSLAGTGADDEKLFF.